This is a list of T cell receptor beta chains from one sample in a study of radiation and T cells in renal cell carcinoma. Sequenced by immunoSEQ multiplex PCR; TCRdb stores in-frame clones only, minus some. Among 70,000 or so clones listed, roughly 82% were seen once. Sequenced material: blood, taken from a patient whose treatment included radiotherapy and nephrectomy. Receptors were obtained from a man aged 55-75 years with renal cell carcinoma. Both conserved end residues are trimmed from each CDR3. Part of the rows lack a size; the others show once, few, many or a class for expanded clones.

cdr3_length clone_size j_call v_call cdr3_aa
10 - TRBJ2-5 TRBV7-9 ATRDGRETQY
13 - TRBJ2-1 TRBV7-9 ASSFSLAGYNEQF
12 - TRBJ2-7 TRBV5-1 ASSLISSSYEQY
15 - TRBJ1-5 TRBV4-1 ASSQDLGSTGGQPQH
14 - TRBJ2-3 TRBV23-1 ASSQSNGTGTDTQY
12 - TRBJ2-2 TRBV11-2 ASSHNREHRGTL
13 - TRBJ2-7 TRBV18 ASSPPTSGSYEQY
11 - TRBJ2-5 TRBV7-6 ASSLDRWETQY
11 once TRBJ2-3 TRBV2 ASSVLPTDTQY
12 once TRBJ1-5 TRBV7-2 ASSGTSPNQPQH
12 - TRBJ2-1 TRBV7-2 ASSLSGQYNEQF
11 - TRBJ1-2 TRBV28 ASSLDRENGYT
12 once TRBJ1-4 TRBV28 ASSLQTLNEKLF
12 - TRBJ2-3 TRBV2 ASSEVSSTDTQY
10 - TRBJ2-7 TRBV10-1 ASSYRGYEQY
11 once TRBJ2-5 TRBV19 ASSIGPRETQY
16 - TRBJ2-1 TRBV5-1 ASSLVLAGGPPYNEQF
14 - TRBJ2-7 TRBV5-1 ASSSGLAGHPYEQY
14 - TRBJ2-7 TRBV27 ASSRGDGSLYYEQY
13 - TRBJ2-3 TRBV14 ASSQGSFAADTQY
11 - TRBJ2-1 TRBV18 ASSPRGRNEQF
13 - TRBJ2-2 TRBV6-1 ASTRTGPNTGELF
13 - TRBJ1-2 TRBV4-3 ASSQRRTGIYGYT
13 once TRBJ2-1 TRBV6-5 ASSYLREEPNEQF
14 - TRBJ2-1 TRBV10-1 ASSDPAGDQTNEQF
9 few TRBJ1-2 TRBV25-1 ASKAGDGYT
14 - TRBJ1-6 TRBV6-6 ASSYSVGSRGSPLH
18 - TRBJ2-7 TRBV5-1 ASSLNLATDGGIAFYEQY